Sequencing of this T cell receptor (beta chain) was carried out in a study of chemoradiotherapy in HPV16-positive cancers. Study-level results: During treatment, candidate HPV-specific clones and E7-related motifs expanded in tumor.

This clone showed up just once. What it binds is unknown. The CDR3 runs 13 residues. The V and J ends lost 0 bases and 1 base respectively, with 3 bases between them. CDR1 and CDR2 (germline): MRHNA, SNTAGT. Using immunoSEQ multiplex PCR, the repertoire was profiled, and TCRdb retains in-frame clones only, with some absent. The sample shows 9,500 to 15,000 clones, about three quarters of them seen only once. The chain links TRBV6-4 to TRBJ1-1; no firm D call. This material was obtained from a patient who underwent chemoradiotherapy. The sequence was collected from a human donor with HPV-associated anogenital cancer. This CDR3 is CASSDSENTEAFF. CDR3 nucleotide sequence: TGTGCCAGCAGTGACTCGGAGAACACTGAAGCTTTCTTT.